Described below is a single T cell receptor beta chain sequence and its context. The antigen remains undetermined. Its ends do not fully match the called genes, so a read error is possible. The sample belongs to a study of tumor-infiltrating lymphocytes in primary liver carcinoma. Study results and limitations: Tumor top-250-clone fractions significantly exceeded those of blood (p = 0.039).

From about 20-30 mg of unsorted bulk tissue, DNA and RNA were co-extracted together. Per germline, CDR1 MNHEY and CDR2 SVGAGI. The CDR3 is 14 amino acids. The investigators made TCR beta cDNA from approximately 0.5 ug total RNA, using a constant-region primer. Three nested multiplex PCR rounds, a slightly modified ARM-PCR method, built the TCR beta libraries. A C-beta reverse primer was combined with TRBV1-TRBV30 forward primers in the first two PCR rounds, and each round had around 11 cycles. Each CDR3 protein gets one entry after TCRdb re-called the multiplex PCR reads with MiXCR. The top ten hold less than 55% of the sample, which has under 30,000 distinct CDR3 sequences, around three quarters seen once.

The sequence was collected from a middle-aged man with primary liver carcinoma and hepatitis B virus infection. This rearrangement joins TRBV6-5 to TRBJ2-2; D is unclear. The source material was liver tumor tissue from sampling region 3. Noted subset: tumor region T3, left-lateral pole. The CDR3: CASSYVQSTRELFF. The CDR3 DNA reads TGTGCCAGCAGTTACGTCCAGAGCACCAGGGAGCTGTTTTTT.